The 8 T cell receptor beta chains below all came from one sample that was sequenced in a study of T cells in women clearing cervical HPV infection. Sequencing used immunoSEQ multiplex PCR; TCRdb keeps in-frame clones, though not all of them. The sample features fewer than 30,000 clones, with roughly 16% in its top ten. The sequencing input was blood buffy coat. These receptors all come from a woman aged 18 to 75 with a cervical HPV16 infection that either progressed to CIN3+ or cleared (not recorded which).

Points on this clone: The read terminates 3 residues before the CDR3 end, so the remaining end is supplied by the germline J gene. The V and J genes are TRBV18 and TRBJ1-2; 9 bases are a match to TRBD1. The CDR3 is 16 residues long. Germline-derived CDR1 and CDR2 are KGHSH and LQKENI. CDR3 in amino acids: CASSPPSGTGNHDYTF. The CDR3 bases that were read are TGTGCCAGCTCACCACCGTCCGGGACAGGGAATCATGAC.

A note on this clone: The observed sequence ends 3 residues before the CDR3 terminus, with the missing tail filled in from the germline J gene. Other DNA sequences in this sample translate to the same CDR3. The genes are TRBV19 and TRBJ1-3, with D perhaps matching TRBD1 (5 bases). The CDR3 contains 17 residues. V gave up 5 bases and J gave up 0 bases, with 17 bases separating them. Germline-derived CDR1 and CDR2 are LNHDA and SQIVND (reference sequence). Incomplete CDR3 DNA: TGTGCCAGTAGTTCTCACGACAGTGCAACCTCTGGAAACACC. Residues: CASSSHDSATSGNT. The full CDR3 protein is CASSSHDSATSGNTIYF. Looking up the rest from reference TRBV19 and TRBJ1-3 gives the full variable domain: DGGITQSPKYLFRKEGQNVTLSCEQNLNHDAMYWYRQDPGQGLRLIYYSQIVNDFQKGDIAEGYSVSREKKESFPLTVTSAQKNPTAFYLCASSSHDSATSGNTIYFGEGSWLTVV.

To note about this clone: The read ends 3 residues early relative to the CDR3; the germline J gene fills the gap. The rearrangement links TRBV6-4 to TRBJ1-6, with TRBD1 matching 10 bases. CDR3 length: 14 residues. Germline CDR1 reads MRHNA; CDR2 reads SNTAGT. The J segment lost 9 bases and the V segment lost 2 bases, leaving 1 base of the junction unmatched. The sequenced part of the CDR3 DNA is TGTGCCAGCAGTGACGGGACAGGGGTTTCACCC. Translating gives CASSDGTGVSP. In full, the CDR3 reads CASSDGTGVSPLHF.

Partial CDR3 DNA: TGTGCCAGCAGAAGGGACAGATTTTACGAG. Translating it yields CASRRDRFYE. The entire CDR3 protein reads CASRRDRFYEQYF. The chain has TRBV7-9 and TRBJ2-7, with TRBD1 identical over 7 bases. The read finishes 3 residues shy of the CDR3 end, and the germline J gene is used to complete it. This CDR3 has 13 residues. J lost 4 bases, V lost 6 bases, and 6 bases had no gene match. The V gene's germline CDR1 is SEHNR and CDR2 FQNEAQ (reference sequence). Full variable domain (remainder filled in from reference TRBV7-9 and TRBJ2-7): DTGVSQNPRHKITKRGQNVTFRCDPISEHNRLYWYRQTLGQGPEFLTYFQNEAQLEKSRLLSDRFSAERPKGSFSTLEIQRTEQGDSAMYLCASRRDRFYEQYFGPGTRLTVT.

Regarding this clone: The CDR3 end is not reached by the read, which stops 3 residues before it; the germline J gene fills it in. The chain has TRBV19 and TRBJ1-2; D gene ambiguous. Trimming removed 3 bases at V and 7 bases at J, with 12 bases between. Germline CDR1 LNHDA, CDR2 SQIVND (reference sequence). This CDR3 comprises 13 residues. The part of the CDR3 DNA that was read is TGTGCCAGTAGTATTGCAACAGTTGGTGGC. It codes for CASSIATVGG. The full CDR3 is CASSIATVGGYTF.

Comments on this clone: Read sequence stops 3 residues before the CDR3 end, and the germline J gene provides the missing end. The genes are TRBV11-3 and TRBJ1-4, with D perhaps TRBD1 (6 bases). In germline, CDR1 is SGHNT, CDR2 YENEEA. The CDR3 has 13 residues. Trimming stripped 7 bases from V and 6 bases from J, with 12 bases between. CDR3 bases read: TGTGCCAGCATGGGGGCTCGGGATGAAAAA. As protein: CASMGARDEK. Given in full, the CDR3 is CASMGARDEKLFF.

In regard to this clone: The read falls 3 residues short of the CDR3 end, and the missing part is taken from the germline J gene. The chain is built from TRBV6-1 and TRBJ1-2, with 7 bases aligning to TRBD1. With 4 bases clipped from V and 3 bases from J, the junction kept 5 bases outside the gene matches. The CDR3 loop spans 14 amino acids. Germline V gene sequence: CDR1 MNHNS, CDR2 SASEGT. CDR3 DNA (partial): TGTGCCAGCAGTGTGAGGGACAGAGACTATGGC. Translation gives CASSVRDRDYG. The whole CDR3 protein reads CASSVRDRDYGYTF.

Comment on this clone: The read stops 3 residues short of the end of the CDR3; the missing end is completed from the germline J gene. This specimen includes other DNA sequences encoding the same CDR3. The chain employs TRBV12-3 or TRBV12-4 and TRBJ2-3; TRBD2 matches 8 bases. The J segment lost 2 bases and the V segment lost 5 bases, leaving 9 bases of the junction unmatched. The CDR3 runs to 16 residues. The CDR3 loop reads CASSLRGGGSTDTQYF. The CDR3 DNA, read in part, is TGTGCCAGCAGTCTAAGGGGCGGGGGGTCCACAGATACG.